This T cell receptor beta chain is from a study of blood T cell repertoires in COVID-19. For the study at large: The United States, Italy and Spain provided the acute and convalescent COVID-19 samples. From T cells, B-cell-depleted T cells, or PBMCs came the material, which was cDNA or gDNA.

Study processing details: Amplification from reference gene primers served as the basis for estimated nucleated cell counts. Using immunoSEQ multiplex PCR, the repertoire was profiled, and TCRdb retains in-frame clones only, with some absent. The V and J calls and the clone size are those of that table, but D and trimming were determined from the DNA. This repertoire shows about 69,000 clones, more than 70% found once; its top ten account for around 47%. This receptor was taken from a human donor in a cohort sampled during active COVID-19. Input material: peripheral blood.

The DNA of the CDR3 is TGTGCCAGCAGCCCCGGGACTCGACGCGGCACAGATACGCAGTATTTT. This sequence encodes CASSPGTRRGTDTQYF. This chain joins TRBV3-1 (or the pseudogene TRBV3-2) and TRBJ2-3; possible D gene TRBD2, 6 bases. Germline lookup yields CDR1 LGHDT and CDR2 YNNKEL (reference sequence). This CDR3 has 16 amino acids. Trimming removed 4 bases at V and 1 base at J, with 15 bases between.